This T cell receptor (beta chain) comes out of a study of cytomegalovirus exposure and HLA in healthy donors (dated by TCRdb to about 2017). For context, the study as a whole: According to an earlier analysis of several hundred of the donors, 150 million to 200 million T cells yielded roughly 110 million unique TCR beta sequences and approximately 280 Gb of sequence data. A later analysis re-analyzed previously published TCR beta repertoires from about 600 donors and added high-resolution HLA genotyping to study TCR occurrence patterns. Besides the first cohort of 666 subjects, a separate validation cohort made up of about 120 different subjects was used. Of the roughly 400 genotyped donors, around 81% fell in the genetic ancestry cluster associated with self-reported Caucasian donors. Several DR-DQ haplotypes were handled as single units for association and clustering because linkage in the cohort was strong. Rather than using new phenotypic data, the later analysis identified candidate immune exposures from TCR beta sequences and from how often those sequences occurred across donors. To predict cytomegalovirus infection status, the study combined high-throughput TCR immunosequencing, statistical association of individual TCRs with disease status, and machine learning. Typing coverage varied by locus: about 620-630 donors for A, B, C, DRB1 and DQB1; under 550 for DQA1; approximately 570 for DPA1; fewer than 480 for DPB1. Both class I and class II loci were covered by HLA typing, at four-digit resolution. An earlier analysis of some 500 of the donors used high-throughput TCR beta sequencing to judge whether each TCR beta V gene segment behaved as functional or pseudogenic. About 280 gigabases of sequencing data and 91 million or so unique TCR sequences made up an early release that covered several hundred HLA-typed donors. Among some 400 genotyped donors of the cohort, an average of approximately 220,000 unique TCR beta nucleotide sequences was sequenced per donor, of which about 20% were non-productive. The study profiled the T cell repertoires of more than 500 subjects by immunosequencing and related them to cytomegalovirus serostatus. In a later genetic analysis, genome-wide SNP genotypes for about 55% of the roughly 700 donors were used, and that subset was treated as a discovery cohort. All discovery cohort repertoires had been generated on a single sequencing platform. The study aimed to test whether cataloging public T cell receptors could reveal signatures of past pathogen exposure. Alongside the repertoire data, information on donor age, sex, ethnicity and CMV serostatus was compiled. The investigation overall reported the following: A group of highly shared sequence variants was considered likely to be a technical artifact of the sequencing pipeline. In a later genetic analysis, fewer N-insertions in productive TCRs were reported among donors in an Asian-associated ancestry cluster than the roughly 640-donor mean. A later genetic analysis associated a missense DCLRE1C variant with V-gene and J-gene trimming of TCR beta chains, and an independent cohort replicated the association. Broadly in line with IMGT annotations, most TCR beta V segments showed up in productive rearrangements about 87% or about 30% of the time in an earlier analysis of 450 to 750 of the donors. When HLA alleles, especially DR and DQ, strongly co-occurred, TCR associations were difficult to assign to individual alleles. Because HLA typing was unavailable for some donors at each locus, only the typed subset was used in association tests. Presence/absence analyses assumed roughly uniform sequencing depth across donors, an assumption that may not hold. Compared with equally common non-associated chains, HLA-associated TCR beta chains in a later analysis were more clonally expanded and had lower generation probabilities. This cohort had only TCR beta chains sequenced, and the lack of alpha or paired-chain data limited which features could be detected. In a later analysis, several top co-occurrence clusters were reported to appear linked to parvovirus B19, influenza, CMV and Epstein-Barr virus. In a later analysis, the rate of TCR association differed among HLA loci, with DRB1 alleles having the most associated TCRs and HLA-C alleles having the fewest. The only immune exposure information available for the cohort was CMV serostatus. A further reported finding was that TCR beta sequences accurately predicted the HLA-A and HLA-B alleles for most subjects in the first cohort. Some IMGT-functional V segments, including TRBV6-2 and TRBV6-3, could not be distinguished by the 87-base-pair reads and were therefore excluded. Correlated functional status among segregating V segments might reflect linkage disequilibrium, but an unknown experimental factor could not be ruled out. At a false discovery rate of 0.05, a later analysis linked approximately 18,000 TCR beta sequences to specific HLA alleles. A later analysis found that most CMV-associated TCR beta chains appeared HLA-restricted, with HLA associations seemingly driven largely by CMV exposure. Cytomegalovirus status was reported to be diagnosed by the classifier with high specificity and sensitivity in both the original and validation cohorts. Three of the identified cytomegalovirus-associated TCR beta chains were confirmed in vitro to be specific for cytomegalovirus antigens. Across donors, most TCR sequences were observed very rarely, whereas some public TCRs were present in many individuals. Because counts were too low, roughly 18 rarely observed V segments, including chromosome 9 orphons, were left out of the earlier analysis of 587 of the donors. The authors suggested that the approach could potentially be generalized to other disease states and immunological phenotypes. The study gave a list of about 150 TCR beta chains associated with cytomegalovirus.

As regards this clone: Its antigen is currently not known. Per-base quality was not reported, and no clone a single base away is much larger than it.

The receptor library was made with the immunoSEQ multiplex PCR assay. The multiplex PCR relied on a mix of 60 forward primers for TCR Vbeta segments and 13 reverse primers for TCR Jbeta segments. The CDR3 region of rearranged TCR beta genes was amplified from genomic DNA with a multiplex PCR assay. The amplified TCR beta libraries were sequenced on the Illumina HiSeq System as 87-base-pair reads. The original methods were these. In a later analysis, some 80 million unique TCR beta chains were counted across the roughly 610 repertoires, and approximately 11 million of these chains were shared by at least two donors. A nearest-neighbor algorithm error-corrected the raw reads and collapsed the reads into unique sequences, merging closely related sequences to remove PCR and sequencing errors. To assign V, D and J gene segments, CDR3 sequences were aligned to IMGT reference sequences. Each retained sequence needed at least a six-nucleotide match to both a V gene segment and a J gene segment. A rearrangement counted as productive if the CDR3 had no stop codons and remained in frame with V and J, and every other rearrangement counted as non-productive. CDR3 was defined by IMGT convention, running from the second conserved V-encoded cysteine to the conserved J-encoded phenylalanine. Sequences without an unambiguous match to a single V gene segment were excluded from the earlier analysis of 450 to 650 of the donors. An earlier analysis of just under 600 of the donors called V segments functional above 56.7% productive rearrangements and segregating when the between-donor standard deviation exceeded 5%. A statistical classification framework was built for diagnosing cytomegalovirus status from the catalog of TCR beta chain sequences. In a later analysis, TCR nucleotide sequences were compared against IMGT/GENE-DB human TR gene sequences so that V and J genes could be assigned. In a later analysis, CDR3 sequences and most-parsimonious VDJ recombination scenarios were assigned using the TCRdist pipeline. In a later analysis, each TCR beta chain was defined by its CDR3 amino acid sequence together with its V-gene family, and reads lacking a unique V-gene family were excluded. In a later analysis, approximately 640 highly shared, low-generation-probability nucleotide sequences were removed to address suspected cross-contamination and a sequencing artifact. For each public chain, a later analysis derived a clonal expansion index from normalized ranks of inferred template counts within each repertoire. In a later analysis, generation probabilities were computed with a VDJ recombination model fitted to out-of-frame rearrangements, and the resulting probabilities were checked against IGoR. In a later analysis, hypergeometric tests were used to score TCR-TCR, TCR-HLA and TCR-CMV co-occurrence, with a repertoire-size bias correction applied to TCR pairs. A later analysis estimated false discovery rates by permuting HLA or CMV assignments 20 times. In a later analysis, co-occurring TCRs were grouped using DBSCAN, with TCRdist sequence similarity added in when clustering inside HLA-allele-positive subsets. Co-occurrence clustering excluded repertoires with fewer than 30,000 or more than 120,000 public chains, plus five with anomalous nucleotide sharing. TCRdb carries this immuneACCESS record with in-frame sequences only. Its versions omit some clonotypes, under half of them owing to an unresolved V gene in the studies checked, with the rest unexplained. V and J calls and clone size come straight from that table; D and trimming were deduced from the DNA. Here the sample has about 150,000 clones; approximately 87% occur a single time. Of the sample, about 1.5% is held by the ten largest clones.

In total, more than 500 healthy bone marrow donors made up the cohort. Cohort members were all nominally healthy when sampled, although unrecorded immune exposures were likely present. The donor was CMV seronegative and was included in the group of a few hundred seronegative cohort members. Every donor gave a peripheral blood sample, and the peripheral blood mononuclear cells from that sample were used for TCR beta sequencing. Genomic DNA was extracted from the blood cell samples with the Qiagen DNeasy Blood Extraction Kit. Reading the germline V gene (reference sequence) gives CDR1 SGHKS and CDR2 YYEKEE. From the cysteine through the phenylalanine, the CDR3 covers 16 amino acids. The read is trimmed to its CDR3 DNA, 48 bases read in frame from base 1. Relative to germline, V is 0 bases shorter and J is 4 bases shorter, with 13 bases between their ends.

The V and J segments used are TRBV5-5 and TRBJ2-2; the D region possibly corresponds to TRBD1 (7 bases align). Source material: PBMCs. The receptor was derived from a man aged 40-55 years in good health and CMV-seronegative. CDR3 sequence: CASSLAEGASTGELFF. The DNA sequence follows: TGTGCCAGCAGCTTGGCGGAGGGGGCGAGCACCGGGGAGCTGTTTTTT.